The clone carrying this T cell receptor beta chain was observed once. Generated by immunoSEQ multiplex PCR, the TCRdb table keeps only in-frame clones and is missing some. The table records 250,000 to 300,000 clones, 86% of them present only once. The sample originates from a study of blood T cell repertoires in COVID-19. The overall study: Whether acute or convalescent, the COVID-19 samples came from the United States, Italy and Spain. The cDNA or gDNA used as material had been derived from T cells, B-cell-depleted T cells, or PBMCs.

Sequenced: peripheral blood. The sequence derives from a young man with active or convalescent COVID-19.

The DNA of the CDR3 is TGTGCCAGCAAATTAAGTTTTAGGCAGGGAAATTACGAGCAGTACTTC. As protein: CASKLSFRQGNYEQYF. The V call is TRBV28, the J call TRBJ2-7; perhaps TRBD1 as D (5 bases). V was cut by 7 bases and J by 4 bases, with 23 bases left in between. Germline V gene sequence: CDR1 MDHEN, CDR2 SYDVKM. The CDR3 extends over 16 amino acids.